This TCR beta chain came from a study of CD8+ T cells in alopecia areata. Points from the study as a whole: Across lesional scalp, and particularly alopecia totalis/universalis, clonality surpassed that of normal scalp.

With respect to this clone: The antigen is undetermined.

In each case, RNA was isolated and then reverse transcribed into cDNA as the sequencing template. Sequencing was performed with immunoSEQ multiplex PCR; in TCRdb, only in-frame clones are kept and a portion is missing. The table shows about 100,000 clones, with about 60% occurring only once. Trimming cost V 4 bases and J 7 bases; bases outside gene matches: 5. The CDR3 runs 14 residues. CDR1 SGHAT and CDR2 FQNNGV come from the germline V gene. This clonotype was sampled from a human donor with alopecia areata. V usage is TRBV11-2 and J usage is TRBJ2-2; TRBD2 matches at 8 bases. Material for sequencing was NKG2D-low CD8+ T cells sorted from blood. The CDR3 coding sequence is TGTGCCAGCAGCTCAGGACTAGCCGTCGGGGAGCTGTTTTTT. As protein: CASSSGLAVGELFF.